A single sample is the source of the 8 T cell receptor beta chains below, sequenced in a study of glioma-infiltrating T cells after dendritic cell vaccination. Libraries were prepared by immunoSEQ multiplex PCR; TCRdb keeps only in-frame clonotypes and omits some of them. Seen here are 70,000 to 100,000 clones, roughly four fifths observed once, and the top ten hold 6% to 8.5%. The time point is: after dendritic cell vaccination, including at tumor progression/relapse. The sequences come from blood, collected after dendritic cell vaccination. The receptors were gathered from a human donor with glioblastoma.

The chain uses TRBV10-3 and TRBJ1-1; D is possibly TRBD1 (5 bases). The germline V gene encodes CDR1 ENHRY and CDR2 SYGVKD. This CDR3 has 12 residues. Trimming cost V 8 bases and J 1 base, with 8 bases left between them. Written as DNA, the CDR3 is TGTGCCATCGGGGCTGGGAACACTGAAGCTTTCTTT. This sequence encodes CAIGAGNTEAFF.

Of note for this clone: A read error may produce the germline difference seen at one junction end. The gene calls are TRBV9 and TRBJ1-4; 10 positions agree with TRBD1. The germline CDR1 and CDR2 sequences are SGDLS and YYNGEE. The CDR3 has 16 residues. This CDR3 is CAGSVNFGQGDEKLFF. The CDR3 nucleotides read TGTGCCGGCAGCGTAAACTTCGGACAGGGGGATGAAAAACTGTTTTTT. The full variable domain, in which reference TRBV9 and TRBJ1-4 provide the parts outside the CDR3, is DSGVTQTPKHLITATGQRVTLRCSPRSGDLSVYWYQQSLDQGLQFLIQYYNGEERAKGNILERFSAQQFPDLHSELNLSSLELGDSALYFCAGSVNFGQGDEKLFFGSGTQLSVL.

The rearrangement uses TRBV19 and TRBJ1-2, with D unresolved. Germline CDR1 is LNHDA and CDR2 is SQIVND (reference sequence). The length of the CDR3 is 15 residues. The V gene lost 7 bases and the J gene lost 8 bases, with 23 bases spanning the gap. The CDR3 sequence: CASIPSSWVEGGYTF. In DNA, the CDR3 is TGTGCCAGTATCCCGAGCTCGTGGGTTGAGGGAGGCTACACCTTC.

The chain recombines TRBV5-1 with TRBJ1-2; 11 bases line up with TRBD1. Germline CDR1 and CDR2: SGHRS and YFSETQ. This CDR3 region has 15 residues. Trimming at V came to 0 bases and at J to 6 bases, leaving 4 bases not matched to a gene. CDR3 loop: CASSLAGQGADGYTF. CDR3 sequence (DNA): TGCGCCAGCAGCTTGGCCGGACAGGGGGCTGATGGCTACACCTTC.

This rearrangement joins TRBV19 to TRBJ2-1, with TRBD2 matching 11 bases. The CDR3 length is 15 residues. V lost 3 bases to trimming and J lost 6 bases; unmatched junction nucleotides: 4. Germline V gene data show CDR1 as LNHDA and CDR2 as SQIVND (reference sequence). CDR3 region: CASSIGLAGGNEQFF. CDR3 DNA sequence: TGTGCCAGTAGTATTGGGCTAGCGGGGGGCAATGAGCAGTTCTTC.

V and J are TRBV5-8 and TRBJ2-2; D gene unclear. Germline-derived CDR1 and CDR2 are SGHTS and YDEGEE. The CDR3 totals 15 residues. Trimming stripped 0 bases from V and 1 base from J, with 7 bases between. The CDR3 DNA is TGTGCCAGCAGCTTGGGCGTTAAGAACACCGGGGAGCTGTTTTTT. It encodes CASSLGVKNTGELFF.

This rearrangement joins TRBV19 to TRBJ1-1; D might be TRBD1 (5 bases). Germline-derived CDR1 and CDR2 are LNHDA and SQIVND (reference sequence). V shed 1 base and J shed 0 bases, with 6 bases lying between them. The length of the CDR3 is 14 residues. CDR3 loop: CASSIGQLNTEAFF. In nucleotides, the CDR3 is TGTGCCAGTAGTATAGGACAGCTGAACACTGAAGCTTTCTTT.

The V and J genes are TRBV4-1 and TRBJ1-2; D not certain. The CDR3 contains 14 residues. V was cut by 4 bases and J by 2 bases, with 11 bases left in between. Germline V gene sequence: CDR1 MGHRA, CDR2 YSYEKL. CDR3 loop: CASSPSRENYGYTF. CDR3 nucleotide sequence: TGCGCCAGCAGCCCAAGTCGAGAGAACTATGGCTACACCTTC.